Here is one TCR beta chain with its context. Its antigen is undetermined. The data stem from a study of graft-versus-host responses after intestinal transplantation. Study background: After anti-thymocyte globulin induction, recipients took tacrolimus and steroids for 3 to 4 years. Study findings and constraints: Those patients showing graft-donor T cell macrochimerism displayed high graft-versus-host to host-versus-graft clonal ratios in allografts. The authors found GvH clones in recipient marrow, some appearing first in ileum or blood. An association linked early post-transplant HvG declines with peak circulating GvH clone levels.

TCRdb keeps only in-frame clones here, not all; method: immunoSEQ multiplex PCR. The repertoire includes tens of thousands of clones, around 90% of them detected once, and 0.095% to 0.11% sits in the top ten. The CDR3 runs 14 residues. CDR1 ENHRY and CDR2 SYGVKD come from the germline V gene. V was clipped by 3 bases and J by 10 bases, with 13 bases between them. Sequencing used unstimulated CD4+ T cells sorted from spleen or lymph node cells, obtained before intestinal transplant. The sequence was collected from a human donor who received an intestinal transplant. The chain has TRBV10-3 and TRBJ1-6; D is ambiguous. The CDR3 DNA sequence: TGTGCCATCAGTGAACCGGGTTCTGGATCACCCCTCCACTTT. Translation gives CAISEPGSGSPLHF.